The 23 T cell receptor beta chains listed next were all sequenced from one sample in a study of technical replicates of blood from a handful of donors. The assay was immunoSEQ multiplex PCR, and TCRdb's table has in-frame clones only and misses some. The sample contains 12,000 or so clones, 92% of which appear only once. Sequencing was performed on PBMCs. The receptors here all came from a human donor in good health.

CDR3 nucleotides: TGTGCCAGCAGCCGTAGCAATCAGCCCCAGCATTTT. The encoded protein is CASSRSNQPQHF. The chain couples TRBV7-9 to TRBJ1-5; no reliable D call. The germline V gene has CDR1 SEHNR and CDR2 FQNEAQ (reference sequence). The CDR3 has 12 residues. V lost 5 bases to trimming and J lost 0 bases, with 2 bases between them.

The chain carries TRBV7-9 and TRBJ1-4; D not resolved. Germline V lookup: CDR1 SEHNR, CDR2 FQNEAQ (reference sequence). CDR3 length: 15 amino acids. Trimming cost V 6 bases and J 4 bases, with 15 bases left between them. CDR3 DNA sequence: TGTGCCAGCAGAAGGACTGAGGCCTATAATGAAAAACTGTTTTTT. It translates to CASRRTEAYNEKLFF.

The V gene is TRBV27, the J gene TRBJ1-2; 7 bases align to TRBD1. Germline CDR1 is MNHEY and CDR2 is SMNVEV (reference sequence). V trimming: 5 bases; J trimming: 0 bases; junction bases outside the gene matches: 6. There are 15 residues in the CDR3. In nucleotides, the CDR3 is TGTGCCAGCAGTGCCAACAGGGGTACTAACTATGGCTACACCTTC. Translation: CASSANRGTNYGYTF.

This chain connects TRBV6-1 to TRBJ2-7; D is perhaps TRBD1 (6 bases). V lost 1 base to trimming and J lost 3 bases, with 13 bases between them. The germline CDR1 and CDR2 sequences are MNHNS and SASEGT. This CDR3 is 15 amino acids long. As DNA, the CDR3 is TGTGCCAGCAGTGAAGGGCCGGACAGATACTACGAGCAGTACTTC. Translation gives CASSEGPDRYYEQYF.

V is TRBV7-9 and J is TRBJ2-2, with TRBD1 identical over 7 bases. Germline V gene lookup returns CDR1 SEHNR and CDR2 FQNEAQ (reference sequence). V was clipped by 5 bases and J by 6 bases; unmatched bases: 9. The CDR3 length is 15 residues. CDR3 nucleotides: TGTGCCAGCAGCGGCCCTCGACAGGGCGCCGGGGAGCTGTTTTTT. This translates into CASSGPRQGAGELFF.

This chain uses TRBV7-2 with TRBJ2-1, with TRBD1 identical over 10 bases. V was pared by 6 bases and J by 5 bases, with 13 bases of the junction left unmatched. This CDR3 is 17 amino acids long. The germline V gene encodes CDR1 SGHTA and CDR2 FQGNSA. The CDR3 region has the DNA TGTGCCAGCAGACTATATCTCCGGGACAGGGGTGACAATGAGCAGTTCTTC. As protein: CASRLYLRDRGDNEQFF.

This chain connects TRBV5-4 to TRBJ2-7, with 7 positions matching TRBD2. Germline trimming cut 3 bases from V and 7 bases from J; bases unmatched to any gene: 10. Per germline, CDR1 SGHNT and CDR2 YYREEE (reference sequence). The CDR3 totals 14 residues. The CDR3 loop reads CASSSGTTFEEQYF. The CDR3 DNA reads TGTGCCAGCAGCTCCGGGACTACTTTTGAGGAGCAGTACTTC.

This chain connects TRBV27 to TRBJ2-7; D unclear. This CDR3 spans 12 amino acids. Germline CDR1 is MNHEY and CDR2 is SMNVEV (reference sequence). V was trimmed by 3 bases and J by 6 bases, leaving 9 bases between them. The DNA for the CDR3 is TGTGCCAGCAGTTTCTTACCGGGCGAGCAGTACTTC. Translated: CASSFLPGEQYF.

The CDR3 region has the DNA TGTGCCAGCAGTCCCTCCGGGGACTACGAGCAGTACTTC. It specifies CASSPSGDYEQYF. The chain joins TRBV28 to TRBJ2-7; perhaps TRBD2 as D (5 bases). V gave up 5 bases and J gave up 3 bases, with 11 bases separating them. The CDR3 totals 13 residues. Germline assignment: CDR1 MDHEN and CDR2 SYDVKM. The entire variable domain, with the rest obtained from reference TRBV28 and TRBJ2-7, is as follows: DVKVTQSSRYLVKRTGEKVFLECVQDMDHENMFWYRQDPGLGLRLIYFSYDVKMKEKGDIPEGYSVSREKKERFSLILESASTNQTSMYLCASSPSGDYEQYFGPGTRLTVT.

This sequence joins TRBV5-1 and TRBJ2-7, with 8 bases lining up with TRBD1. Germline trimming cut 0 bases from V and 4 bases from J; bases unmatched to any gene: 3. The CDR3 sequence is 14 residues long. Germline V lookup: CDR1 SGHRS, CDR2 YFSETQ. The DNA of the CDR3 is TGCGCCAGCAGCTTGGCTACAGGGGGATACGAGCAGTACTTC. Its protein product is CASSLATGGYEQYF.

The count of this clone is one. DNA for the CDR3: TGTGCCAGCAGCGATACAGGGACTAACTATGGCTACACCTTC. Its protein product is CASSDTGTNYGYTF. V gene TRBV9 combines with J gene TRBJ1-2; perhaps TRBD1 as D (6 bases). The CDR3 consists of 14 residues. V dropped 3 bases and J dropped 0 bases, with 9 bases sitting between them. Looked up from germline, CDR1 is SGDLS and CDR2 is YYNGEE.

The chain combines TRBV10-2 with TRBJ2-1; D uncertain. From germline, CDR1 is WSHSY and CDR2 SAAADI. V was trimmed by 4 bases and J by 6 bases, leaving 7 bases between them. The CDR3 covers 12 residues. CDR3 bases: TGCGCCAGCAGTGGATGGGCCAATGAGCAGTTCTTC. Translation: CASSGWANEQFF.

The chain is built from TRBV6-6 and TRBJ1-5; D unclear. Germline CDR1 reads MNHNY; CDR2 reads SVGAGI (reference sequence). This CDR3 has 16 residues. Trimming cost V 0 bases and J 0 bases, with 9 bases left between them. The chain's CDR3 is CASSYSPTDSNQPQHF. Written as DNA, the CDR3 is TGTGCCAGCAGTTACTCGCCTACAGATAGCAATCAGCCCCAGCATTTT.

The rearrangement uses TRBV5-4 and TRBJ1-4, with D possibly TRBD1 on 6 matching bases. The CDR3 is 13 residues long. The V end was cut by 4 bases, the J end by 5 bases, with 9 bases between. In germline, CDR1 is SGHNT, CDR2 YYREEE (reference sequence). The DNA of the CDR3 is TGTGCCAGCAGCGTGGACAGCAATGAAAAACTGTTTTTT. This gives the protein CASSVDSNEKLFF. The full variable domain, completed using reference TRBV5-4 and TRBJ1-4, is ETGVTQSPTHLIKTRGQQVTLRCSSQSGHNTVSWYQQALGQGPQFIFQYYREEENGRGNFPPRFSGLQFPNYSSELNVNALELDDSALYLCASSVDSNEKLFFGSGTQLSVL.

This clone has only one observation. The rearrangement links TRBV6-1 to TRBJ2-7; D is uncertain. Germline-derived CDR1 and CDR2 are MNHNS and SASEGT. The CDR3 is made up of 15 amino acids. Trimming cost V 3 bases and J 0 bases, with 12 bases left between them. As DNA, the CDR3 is TGTGCCAGCAGTGACGGCGGAACCGACTCCTACGAGCAGTACTTC. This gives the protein CASSDGGTDSYEQYF.

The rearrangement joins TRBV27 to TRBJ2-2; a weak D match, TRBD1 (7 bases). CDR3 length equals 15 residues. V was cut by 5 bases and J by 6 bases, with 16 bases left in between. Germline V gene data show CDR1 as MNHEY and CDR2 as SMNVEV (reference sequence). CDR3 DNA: TGTGCCAGCAGTGGGTGGAGGGGGCGATCCGGGGAGCTGTTTTTT. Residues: CASSGWRGRSGELFF.

The chain's CDR3 is CASSVGGDNEQFF. The CDR3 DNA is TGTGCCAGCTCAGTCGGGGGGGACAATGAGCAGTTCTTC. The chain carries TRBV21-1 and TRBJ2-1; the listed D gene, TRBD2, was not tested against the DNA. TRBV21-1 is designated a pseudogene. The CDR3 totals 13 residues.

CDR3 in DNA: TGTGCCAGCAGGTGGACTAGCATTGAGCAGTTCTTC. Translation gives CASRWTSIEQFF. The chain employs TRBV2 and TRBJ2-1; 8 bases are shared with TRBD2. The junction had 4 bases not matched to a gene; V was cut back by 6 bases and J by 9 bases. The germline V gene has CDR1 SNHLY and CDR2 FYNNEI. The CDR3 length is 12 residues.

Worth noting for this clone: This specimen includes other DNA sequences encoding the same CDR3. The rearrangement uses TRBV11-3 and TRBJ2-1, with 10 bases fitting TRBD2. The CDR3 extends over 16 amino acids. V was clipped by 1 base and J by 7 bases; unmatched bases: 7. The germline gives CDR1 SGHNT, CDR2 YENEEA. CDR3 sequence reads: CASSLGASGSTNEQFF. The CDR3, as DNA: TGTGCCAGCAGCTTAGGGGCTAGCGGGAGTACGAATGAGCAGTTCTTC.

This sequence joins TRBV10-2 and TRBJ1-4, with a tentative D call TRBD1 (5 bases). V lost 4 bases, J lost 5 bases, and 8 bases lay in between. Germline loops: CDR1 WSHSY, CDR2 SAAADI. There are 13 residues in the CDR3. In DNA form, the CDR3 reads TGCGCCAGCAGTGTTGGGGGGAATGAAAAACTGTTTTTT. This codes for CASSVGGNEKLFF.

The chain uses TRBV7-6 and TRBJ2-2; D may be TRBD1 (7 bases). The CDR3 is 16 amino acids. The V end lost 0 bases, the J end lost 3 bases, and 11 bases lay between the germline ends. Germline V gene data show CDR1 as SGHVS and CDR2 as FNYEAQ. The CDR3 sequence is CASSLAQGGYTGELFF. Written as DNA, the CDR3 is TGTGCCAGCAGCTTAGCGCAGGGGGGATACACCGGGGAGCTGTTTTTT.

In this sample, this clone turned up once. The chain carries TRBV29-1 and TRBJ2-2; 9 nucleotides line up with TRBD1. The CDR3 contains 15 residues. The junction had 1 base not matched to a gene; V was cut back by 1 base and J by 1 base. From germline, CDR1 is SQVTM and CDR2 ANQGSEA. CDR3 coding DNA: TGCAGCGTTGAAGGACAGGGGGTGAACACCGGGGAGCTGTTTTTT. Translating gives CSVEGQGVNTGELFF.

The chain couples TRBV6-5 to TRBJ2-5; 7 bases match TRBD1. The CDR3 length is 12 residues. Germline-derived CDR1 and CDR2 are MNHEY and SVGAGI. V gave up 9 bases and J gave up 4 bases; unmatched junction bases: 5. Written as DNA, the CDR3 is TGTGCCAGTACAGGGGTGGGAGAGACCCAGTACTTC. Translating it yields CASTGVGETQYF.